This record covers a single TCR beta chain. Its antigen is unidentified. Method: immunoSEQ multiplex PCR; TCRdb's copy keeps in-frame clones and lacks some. Altogether fewer than 1.8 million clones are present, approximately 98.5% being singletons, with the ten largest covering about 0.35%. CDR1 and CDR2 (germline): MNHEY, SMNVEV (reference sequence). The CDR3 spans 14 residues. V dropped 4 bases and J dropped 5; count of bases not matched to a gene: 3. All the donors were Caucasian adults who lived in Nashville, Tennessee. The source of the sample is a study of shared clonotypes between healthy human individuals. Study background: Per donor, CD8 memory used one plate, CD8 naive used two, CD4 memory used three and CD4 naive used three.

Study observations and caveats: Non-shared clonotypes showed lower generation probabilities than clonotypes common to all four donors. Between a few donors, naive CD4 clonotypes were shared at a level of around 4.9%.

This clonotype was sampled from a man aged 25 to 45 in good health. Sequencing used naive CD4+ T cells sorted from blood. Subset defined: CD45RA+ positively selected. The chain links TRBV27 to TRBJ2-1; 9 bases are shared with TRBD2. The CDR3, as DNA: TGTGCCAGCAGTTACGGGACTAGCCACAATGAGCAGTTCTTC. Encoded protein: CASSYGTSHNEQFF.